Listed here are 32 T cell receptor beta chains from one sample, sequenced in a study of T cells in pancreatic ductal adenocarcinoma. Sequencing used immunoSEQ multiplex PCR; TCRdb keeps in-frame clones, though not all of them. This sample has roughly 8,800 clones, with roughly 70% found just once. The selected patients with pancreatic ductal adenocarcinoma had surgery but no neoadjuvant therapy. Sequencing was performed on pancreatic tumor tissue. These receptor sequences come from a human donor with pancreatic ductal adenocarcinoma.

The chain combines TRBV6-6 with TRBJ2-7, with TRBD2 identical over 7 bases. The CDR3 is 14 amino acids. Germline trimming cut 2 bases from V and 2 bases from J; bases unmatched to any gene: 3. Germline-derived CDR1 and CDR2 are MNHNY and SVGAGI (reference sequence). CDR3 sequence reads: CASSYGTTAYEQYF. In nucleotides, the CDR3 is TGTGCCAGCAGTTACGGGACTACCGCCTACGAGCAGTACTTC.

V usage is TRBV4-2 and J usage is TRBJ2-3, with TRBD2 identical over 7 bases. CDR1 and CDR2 from the germline V gene are LGHNA and YNFKEQ. The CDR3 has 14 amino acids. The V segment lost 1 base and the J segment 5 bases; nucleotides outside the gene matches: 3. CDR3 in amino acids: CASSQVPSGDTQYF. CDR3 coding DNA: TGTGCCAGCAGCCAAGTCCCTAGCGGAGATACGCAGTATTTT.

V is TRBV29-1 and J is TRBJ2-7; tentatively, D is TRBD1 (6 bases). The CDR3 covers 12 residues. From germline, CDR1 is SQVTM and CDR2 ANQGSEA. The V and J ends lost 5 bases and 1 base respectively, with 9 bases between them. The CDR3 protein is CSVRDTSYEQYF. CDR3 sequence (DNA): TGCAGCGTTAGGGACACTTCCTACGAGCAGTACTTC.

This sequence joins TRBV5-1 and TRBJ2-5, with D possibly being TRBD1 or TRBD2 (5 bases each). The CDR3 totals 14 residues. Germline CDR1 is SGHRS and CDR2 is YFSETQ. The ends were cut back, 5 bases at V and 4 bases at J, with 15 bases in the middle. The CDR3 loop reads CASSRDVVPETQYF. CDR3 sequence (DNA): TGCGCCAGCAGTCGGGACGTGGTCCCAGAGACCCAGTACTTC.

This rearrangement joins TRBV2 to TRBJ2-5, with 8 bases matching TRBD2. Germline V gives CDR1 SNHLY, CDR2 FYNNEI. With V trimmed by 6 bases and J by 0 bases, 9 bases remained unmatched. The CDR3 runs 16 residues. The CDR3 region is CASRPGERGYQETQYF. The CDR3 bases are TGTGCCAGCAGGCCCGGAGAGCGGGGGTACCAAGAGACCCAGTACTTC.

In regard to this clone: This sample also contains other DNA sequences that code for the same CDR3. The chain couples TRBV28 to TRBJ1-5; unclear D gene. The V and J ends lost 5 bases and 1 base respectively, with 6 bases between them. The V gene's germline CDR1 is MDHEN and CDR2 SYDVKM. This CDR3 is built from 13 residues. The CDR3 loop reads CASSPDSNQPQHF. The CDR3 DNA follows: TGTGCCAGCAGTCCCGACAGCAATCAGCCCCAGCATTTT.

J is TRBJ2-5 and V is TRBV29-1; D tentatively fits TRBD1 or TRBD2 (5 bases each). Germline V gene lookup returns CDR1 SQVTM and CDR2 ANQGSEA. With 6 bases removed from V and 3 bases from J, the gap between germline ends came to 17 bases. The CDR3 spans 14 residues. This CDR3 is CSVADTSREETQYF. The DNA of the CDR3 is TGCAGCGTCGCGGACACTTCGAGGGAAGAGACCCAGTACTTC.

In this sample, this clone turned up a few times. Germline and junction disagree at one end, which may indicate a read error. The rearrangement joins TRBV9 to TRBJ1-2; tentative D call: TRBD1 (6 bases). The germline V gene has CDR1 SGDLS and CDR2 YYNGEE. The CDR3 extends over 11 amino acids. The DNA for the CDR3 is TGTGCCAGCAGCGTAGATGGTCGGGGGGCGTTC. It encodes CASSVDGRGAF.

The chain is built from TRBV19 and TRBJ2-2; TRBD2 is a possible D gene (5 bases). CDR1 LNHDA and CDR2 SQIVND come from the germline V gene (reference sequence). V was clipped by 5 bases and J by 1 base, with 14 bases between them. CDR3 length: 16 amino acids. The CDR3 reads CASSLQGLLNTGELFF. Here the CDR3 DNA reads TGTGCCAGTAGTTTACAAGGACTGTTGAACACCGGGGAGCTGTTTTTT.

This clone occurred a few times. The rearrangement links TRBV19 to TRBJ1-6; possibly TRBD1 for D (5 bases). V lost 1 base and J 10 bases, leaving 11 bases between the germline ends. CDR3 length: 14 residues. Germline assignment: CDR1 LNHDA and CDR2 SQIVND (reference sequence). CDR3 in DNA: TGTGCCAGTAGTATAGGAGGGGACGGATCACCCCTCCACTTT. Encoded protein: CASSIGGDGSPLHF.

The gene calls are TRBV6-6 and TRBJ2-7; weak D call: TRBD2 (6 bases). The V gene's germline CDR1 is MNHNY and CDR2 SVGAGI (reference sequence). Trimming left V 0 bases short and J 3 bases short, with 9 bases between. The CDR3 is made up of 14 amino acids. The CDR3 region has the DNA TGTGCCAGCAGTTACTCGCGGGGAGGCTACGAGCAGTACTTC. This codes for CASSYSRGGYEQYF.

This clone came up a few times. The chain combines TRBV4-1 with TRBJ2-1; TRBD2 aligns across 7 bases. The CDR3 is made up of 14 amino acids. Per germline, CDR1 MGHRA and CDR2 YSYEKL. V dropped 1 base and J dropped 5; count of bases not matched to a gene: 2. In nucleotides, the CDR3 is TGCGCCAGCAGCCAAGGGGGGGGAGACAATGAGCAGTTCTTC. It is translated as CASSQGGGDNEQFF.

This chain uses TRBV13 with TRBJ2-2, with 10 bases fitting TRBD1. CDR3 length: 16 amino acids. Germline V CDR1 and CDR2: PRHDT, FYEKMQ (reference sequence). The junction had 7 bases not matched to a gene; V was cut back by 5 bases and J by 4 bases. CDR3 in DNA: TGTGCCAGCAGCCCAGGGACAGGGGCTAGCACCGGGGAGCTGTTTTTT. It yields the protein CASSPGTGASTGELFF.

The chain's CDR3 is CASSISQGSSYNEQFF. The CDR3 coding sequence is TGTGCCAGTAGTATTAGCCAGGGCAGCTCCTACAATGAGCAGTTCTTC. This chain uses TRBV19 with TRBJ2-1; D is perhaps TRBD1 (5 bases). Germline CDR1 LNHDA, CDR2 SQIVND (reference sequence). Trimming took 3 bases from V and 0 from J, leaving 12 bases between them. The CDR3 extends over 16 amino acids.

This chain connects TRBV28 to TRBJ2-1; 8 bases agree with TRBD1. There are 15 residues in the CDR3. Losses at the gene ends were 10 bases for V and 2 bases for J; bases not matched to a gene: 10. Germline-derived CDR1 and CDR2 are MDHEN and SYDVKM. The CDR3 sequence is CATHTGTGTYNEQFF. In nucleotides, the CDR3 is TGTGCCACCCACACCGGGACAGGAACCTACAATGAGCAGTTCTTC.

This chain's CDR3 is CASEGQTNEAFF. CDR3 nucleotide sequence: TGTGCCAGCGAAGGACAGACGAATGAAGCTTTCTTT. This chain links TRBV6-1 with TRBJ1-1; possibly TRBD1 for D (6 bases). V dropped 8 bases and J dropped 7 bases, with 14 bases sitting between them. The CDR3 has 12 residues. CDR1 is MNHNS, CDR2 SASEGT, per germline.

The chain combines TRBV2 with TRBJ2-3, with 9 bases identical to TRBD1. The CDR3 is 16 amino acids. Unmatched junction bases numbered 8, after V lost 5 bases and J lost 2 bases. CDR1 SNHLY and CDR2 FYNNEI come from the germline V gene. CDR3 sequence (DNA): TGTGCCAGCAGTAACGGGACAGGGATATACACAGATACGCAGTATTTT. Amino acid sequence: CASSNGTGIYTDTQYF.

V and J are TRBV11-3 and TRBJ2-1; the match to TRBD2 covers 7 bases. The V gene's germline CDR1 is SGHNT and CDR2 YENEEA. V shed 5 bases and J 4 bases; nucleotides not matched to a gene: 2. The CDR3 extends over 13 amino acids. DNA of the CDR3: TGTGCCAGCAGCGAAGCGGGATACAATGAGCAGTTCTTC. Protein sequence: CASSEAGYNEQFF.

This clone was counted once. With a much larger clone just one base away, this may be a read error. The V and J genes are TRBV5-1 and TRBJ1-5; 9 bases map to TRBD1. The ends lost 3 bases at V and 1 base at J; junction bases unmatched: 11. The CDR3 consists of 18 residues. Germline assignment: CDR1 SGHRS and CDR2 YFSETQ. Here the CDR3 reads CASSSSGTGFQSNQPQHF. As DNA, the CDR3 is TGCGCCAGCAGCTCATCCGGGACAGGGTTCCAAAGCAATCAGCCCCAGCATTTT.

The rearrangement uses TRBV10-3 and TRBJ1-6; tentative D call: TRBD1 (6 bases). V was shortened by 2 bases and J by 8 bases, with 13 bases between the two germline ends. The germline V gene has CDR1 ENHRY and CDR2 SYGVKD. This CDR3 comprises 15 residues. The CDR3: CAISEIQGRDSPLHF. The CDR3 region has the DNA TGTGCCATCAGTGAGATACAGGGAAGGGATTCACCCCTCCACTTT.

The chain has TRBV6-6 and TRBJ2-7, with 10 bases aligning to TRBD2. Unmatched junction bases numbered 2, after V lost 6 bases and J lost 0 bases. Per germline, CDR1 MNHNY and CDR2 SVGAGI (reference sequence). The CDR3 extends over 14 amino acids. CDR3 protein: CASSGLADSYEQYF. The CDR3 region has the DNA TGTGCCAGCAGCGGACTAGCGGACTCCTACGAGCAGTACTTC.

The V call is TRBV6-6, the J call TRBJ1-1; D not resolved. Germline assignment: CDR1 MNHNY and CDR2 SVGAGI (reference sequence). With 7 bases removed from V and 3 bases from J, the gap between germline ends came to 12 bases. This CDR3 comprises 13 residues. The CDR3 nucleotides read TGTGCCAGCATCAAAAACCGCGACACTGAAGCTTTCTTT. This gives the protein CASIKNRDTEAFF.

This clone is a singleton in its sample. The genes are TRBV2 and TRBJ2-7; a weak D match, TRBD1 (5 bases). The CDR3 contains 13 residues. CDR1 is SNHLY and CDR2 is FYNNEI in the germline V gene. With 3 bases removed from V and 4 bases from J, the gap between germline ends came to 10 bases. The CDR3 DNA follows: TGTGCCAGCAGTGACGACAGAAAATACGAGCAGTACTTC. Residues: CASSDDRKYEQYF.

The chain employs TRBV27 and TRBJ1-5; TRBD1 matches at 12 bases. J lost 2 bases, V lost 1 base, and 9 bases had no gene match. The CDR3 runs to 19 residues. The germline gives CDR1 MNHEY, CDR2 SMNVEV (reference sequence). Written as DNA, the CDR3 is TGTGCCAGCAGTTTATGGGGGACAGGGGGCCTCTTGGGCAATCAGCCCCAGCATTTT. It yields the protein CASSLWGTGGLLGNQPQHF.

The chain's CDR3 is CASSLAGGSGNTIYF. The CDR3 nucleotides are TGCGCCAGCAGCTTGGCCGGAGGGAGTGGAAACACCATATATTTT. J is TRBJ1-3 and V is TRBV5-1, with no clear D. Germline V gene sequence: CDR1 SGHRS, CDR2 YFSETQ. V shed 0 bases and J shed 3 bases, with 10 bases lying between them. CDR3 size: 15 residues.

The CDR3 coding sequence is TGTGCCAGCAGCTTGGCCGCGACTCCTTCCAAGCAGTACTTC. Protein product: CASSLAATPSKQYF. The genes are TRBV5-6 and TRBJ2-7; D is ambiguous. The germline V gene encodes CDR1 SGHDT and CDR2 YYEEEE. The CDR3 runs to 14 residues. Trimming removed 0 bases at V and 8 bases at J, with 15 bases between.

The chain links TRBV25-1 to TRBJ2-1; tentative D call: TRBD1 (5 bases). Germline V gene data show CDR1 as MGHDK and CDR2 as SYGVNS. This CDR3 has 12 residues. With 8 bases removed from V and 7 bases from J, the gap between germline ends came to 12 bases. In DNA, the CDR3 is TGTGCCAGCGGGGCAGTTAGGAATGAGCAGTTCTTC. It specifies CASGAVRNEQFF.

In this sample, this clone is medium-sized. The rearrangement joins TRBV19 to TRBJ2-2; TRBD2 is a possible D gene (6 bases). The CDR3 spans 14 residues. Per germline, CDR1 LNHDA and CDR2 SQIVND (reference sequence). V shed 3 bases and J shed 4 bases, with 9 bases lying between them. Here the CDR3 DNA reads TGTGCCAGTAGTATGGCGGGGATCACCGGGGAGCTGTTTTTT. It is translated as CASSMAGITGELFF.

This clone was seen just once. The chain combines TRBV7-3 with TRBJ2-3; either TRBD1 or TRBD2 may supply D (6 bases each). V lost 2 bases, J lost 6 bases, and 15 bases lay in between. Germline CDR1 is SGHTA and CDR2 is FQGTGA. This CDR3 spans 15 amino acids. CDR3 nucleotides: TGTGCCAGCAGCTTATCTGGGGGGCTAGCGGATACGCAGTATTTT. Translation: CASSLSGGLADTQYF.

This clone is judged medium-sized. CDR3 protein: CATQTGGVGNTIYF. DNA of the CDR3: TGTGCCACACAGACAGGGGGTGTTGGAAACACCATATATTTT. The chain links TRBV10-3 to TRBJ1-3; 9 bases align to TRBD1. CDR1 and CDR2 (germline): ENHRY, SYGVKD. Trimming cost V 10 bases and J 3 bases; bases outside gene matches: 7. The CDR3 totals 14 residues.

The chain carries TRBV29-1 and TRBJ1-1, with 10 nucleotides matching TRBD1. The germline CDR1 and CDR2 sequences are SQVTM and ANQGSEA. Trimming cost V 7 bases and J 5 bases; bases outside gene matches: 7. The CDR3 covers 13 residues. The CDR3 coding sequence is TGCAGCGCCCGACAGGGGGCGCGAACTGAAGCTTTCTTT. Amino acid sequence: CSARQGARTEAFF.

A single count supports this clone. The V and J genes are TRBV5-1 and TRBJ2-3; TRBD2 aligns across 8 bases. V was clipped by 4 bases and J by 8 bases; unmatched bases: 6. The CDR3 loop spans 13 amino acids. Germline V CDR1 and CDR2: SGHRS, YFSETQ. The CDR3 here is CASSQTSGGTQYF. CDR3 bases: TGCGCCAGCAGCCAAACCAGCGGGGGTACGCAGTATTTT.